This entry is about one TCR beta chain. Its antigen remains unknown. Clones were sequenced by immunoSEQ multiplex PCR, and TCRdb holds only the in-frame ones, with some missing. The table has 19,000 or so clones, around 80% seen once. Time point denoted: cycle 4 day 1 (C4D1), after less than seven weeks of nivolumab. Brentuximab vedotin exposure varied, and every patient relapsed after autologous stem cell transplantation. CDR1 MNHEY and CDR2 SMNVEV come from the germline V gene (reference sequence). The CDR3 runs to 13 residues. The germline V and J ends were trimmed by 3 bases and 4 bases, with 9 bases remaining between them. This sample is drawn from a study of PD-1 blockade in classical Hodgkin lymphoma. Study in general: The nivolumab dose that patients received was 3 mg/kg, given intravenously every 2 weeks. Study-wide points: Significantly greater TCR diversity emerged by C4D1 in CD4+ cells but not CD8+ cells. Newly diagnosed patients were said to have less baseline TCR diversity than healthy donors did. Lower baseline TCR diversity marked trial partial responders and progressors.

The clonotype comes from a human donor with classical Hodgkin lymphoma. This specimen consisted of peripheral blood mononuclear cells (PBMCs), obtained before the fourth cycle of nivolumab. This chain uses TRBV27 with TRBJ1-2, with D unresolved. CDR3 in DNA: TGTGCCAGCAGTTTCCGGCAATTCTATGGCTACACCTTC. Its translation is CASSFRQFYGYTF.